What follows are 16 T cell receptor beta chains derived from one specimen sequenced in a study of control samples from healthy donors and cancer patients. Libraries were prepared by immunoSEQ multiplex PCR; TCRdb keeps only in-frame clonotypes and omits some of them. Seen here are 160,000 or so clones, approximately 93% observed once, and the top ten hold 8.5%. Sequencing was carried out using blood. The receptors derive from a woman aged 40 to 50 in good health.

The chain carries TRBV18 and TRBJ1-6; possibly TRBD1 for D (6 bases). The CDR3 is made up of 14 amino acids. V gave up 0 bases and J gave up 10 bases, with 10 bases separating them. Germline V gives CDR1 KGHSH, CDR2 LQKENI. The CDR3 DNA reads as TGTGCCAGCTCACCACCAACAGGGATATCACCCCTCCACTTT. It translates to CASSPPTGISPLHF.

The V and J genes are TRBV7-2 and TRBJ1-6; TRBD1 matches 7 bases. The trim removed 1 base at V and 6 bases at J, leaving 6 bases unmatched. The CDR3 consists of 16 residues. Germline values: CDR1 SGHTA, CDR2 FQGNSA. The CDR3 sequence: CASSLEGDRANSPLHF. In nucleotides, the CDR3 is TGTGCCAGCAGCTTAGAGGGAGACAGGGCTAATTCACCCCTCCACTTT.

The gene calls are TRBV24-1 and TRBJ2-2; D is undetermined. Germline lookup yields CDR1 KGHDR and CDR2 SFDVKD. This CDR3 has 16 residues. V was pared by 4 bases and J by 4 bases, with 15 bases between. This chain's CDR3 is CATSDLDGRGTGELFF. CDR3 nucleotide sequence: TGTGCCACCAGTGACTTAGACGGACGAGGCACCGGGGAGCTGTTTTTT.

V usage is TRBV19 and J usage is TRBJ1-1; 10 bases map to TRBD1. Germline lookup yields CDR1 LNHDA and CDR2 SQIVND (reference sequence). The V segment lost 7 bases and the J segment 7 bases; nucleotides outside the gene matches: 12. The CDR3 is made up of 15 amino acids. The CDR3 region is CASTPQRDRGDEAFF. The CDR3 DNA reads TGTGCCAGTACCCCCCAGCGGGACAGGGGTGATGAAGCTTTCTTT.

The chain joins TRBV7-9 to TRBJ1-1; 9 bases agree with TRBD1. The CDR3 length is 15 residues. V lost 8 bases, J lost 1 base, and 8 bases stayed unmatched. Germline CDR1 reads SEHNR; CDR2 reads FQNEAQ (reference sequence). CDR3 protein: CASRSTGGRNTEAFF. In DNA, the CDR3 is TGTGCCAGCCGCTCCACAGGGGGCCGGAACACTGAAGCTTTCTTT.

The chain couples TRBV7-2 to TRBJ2-7; 8 bases match TRBD2. The germline V gene has CDR1 SGHTA and CDR2 FQGNSA. The CDR3 contains 15 residues. V lost 2 bases, J lost 4 bases, and 7 bases stayed unmatched. The chain's CDR3 is CASSLFQLAEYEQYF. The CDR3 coding sequence is TGTGCCAGCAGCTTATTCCAACTAGCGGAGTACGAGCAGTACTTC.

The rearrangement uses TRBV27 and TRBJ1-1, with D perhaps matching TRBD1 (6 bases). V was pared by 3 bases and J by 6 bases, with 14 bases between. The CDR3 has 14 residues. Germline-derived CDR1 and CDR2 are MNHEY and SMNVEV (reference sequence). The CDR3 spells CASSFQGKRAEAFF. The CDR3 DNA reads TGTGCCAGCAGTTTTCAGGGGAAGAGGGCTGAAGCTTTCTTT.

Only one count was recorded for this clone. This chain joins TRBV7-9 and TRBJ2-7, with 7 bases identical to TRBD1. The V and J ends lost 5 bases and 3 bases, in that order; junction bases with no gene match: 10. Germline CDR1 and CDR2: SEHNR and FQNEAQ (reference sequence). The CDR3 length is 15 residues. CDR3 nucleotide sequence: TGTGCCAGCAGCCCCCCCAGAGGACAGGACTACGAGCAGTACTTC. Its protein product is CASSPPRGQDYEQYF.

The rearrangement uses TRBV4-3 and TRBJ1-3, with D possibly TRBD1 on 5 matching bases. The ends were cut back, 0 bases at V and 2 bases at J, with 11 bases in the middle. This CDR3 region has 16 residues. CDR1 is LGHNA and CDR2 is YSLEER in the germline V gene. The CDR3 nucleotides read TGCGCCAGCAGCCAAGACGAGAGGGACCCTGGAAACACCATATATTTT. Its protein is CASSQDERDPGNTIYF.

CDR3 region: CASSLGLDYEQYF. The CDR3, as DNA: TGTGCCAGCAGTTTGGGACTCGACTACGAGCAGTACTTC. The chain has TRBV12-3 or TRBV12-4 and TRBJ2-7; TRBD2 is a possible D gene (6 bases). The CDR3 is made up of 13 amino acids. V was shortened by 3 bases and J by 3 bases, with 9 bases between the two germline ends.

The chain joins TRBV5-4 to TRBJ1-1, with D possibly matching TRBD1 (5 bases). The CDR3 has 13 amino acids. V lost 3 bases and J lost 1, with 7 bases in between. Germline V gene sequence: CDR1 SGHNT, CDR2 YYREEE (reference sequence). The CDR3 nucleotides read TGTGCCAGCAGCTCTGGACAGAACACTGAAGCTTTCTTT. Translating gives CASSSGQNTEAFF. The complete variable domain, with remaining parts taken from reference TRBV5-4 and TRBJ1-1, reads ETGVTQSPTHLIKTRGQQVTLRCSSQSGHNTVSWYQQALGQGPQFIFQYYREEENGRGNFPPRFSGLQFPNYSSELNVNALELDDSALYLCASSSGQNTEAFFGQGTRLTVV.

The chain couples TRBV12-3 or TRBV12-4 to TRBJ1-2, with D possibly matching TRBD1 (5 bases). With 10 bases removed from V and 5 bases from J, the gap between germline ends came to 17 bases. The CDR3 has 13 amino acids. CDR3 nucleotide sequence: TGTGCCACTAAGCCGGGACGAATTTATGGCTACACCTTC. It codes for CATKPGRIYGYTF.

The chain employs TRBV18 and TRBJ1-1, with D perhaps matching TRBD1 (6 bases). This CDR3 is built from 14 residues. The germline V gene encodes CDR1 KGHSH and CDR2 LQKENI. Deletions cut 2 bases from V and 1 base from J, with 8 bases between. CDR3 in amino acids: CASSPGQPNTEAFF. The CDR3, as DNA: TGTGCCAGCTCACCAGGACAGCCGAACACTGAAGCTTTCTTT.

The V and J genes are TRBV6-6 and TRBJ2-7; maybe TRBD1 (5 bases). Per germline, CDR1 MNHNY and CDR2 SVGAGI (reference sequence). Trimming cost V 2 bases and J 0 bases, with 11 bases left between them. This CDR3 contains 15 residues. CDR3 nucleotides: TGTGCCAGCAGTTACGATCAGGGCTCCTCCTACGAGCAGTACTTC. Protein: CASSYDQGSSYEQYF.

For the CDR3, the DNA is TGTGCCAGCAGTTTAGGCCAGGGAGGATTCGGCACTGAAGCTTTCTTT. This translates into CASSLGQGGFGTEAFF. The chain employs TRBV27 and TRBJ1-1; the D gene is possibly TRBD1 (5 bases). The CDR3 runs 16 residues. The germline V gene has CDR1 MNHEY and CDR2 SMNVEV (reference sequence). The V and J ends lost 2 bases and 4 bases respectively, with 17 bases between them.

This chain connects TRBV3-1 (or the pseudogene TRBV3-2) to TRBJ1-3; 7 bases align to TRBD1. J gave up 3 bases and V 4 bases, and 3 bases lay outside the gene matches. The CDR3 consists of 14 residues. Germline V gene data show CDR1 as LGHDT and CDR2 as YNNKEL (reference sequence). The chain's CDR3 is CASSLQGFGNTIYF. The CDR3 DNA reads as TGTGCCAGCAGCCTACAGGGGTTTGGAAACACCATATATTTT.